The clone carrying this TCR beta chain was seen more than once but under ten times. This sample stems from a study of blood T cell repertoires in COVID-19. Study-level background: Samples came from the United States, Italy and Spain, spanning acute and convalescent COVID-19.

The ends were cut back, 1 base at V and 13 bases at J, with 14 bases in the middle. The CDR3 totals 12 residues. Per the germline V gene, CDR1 is LGHNT and CDR2 is FRNRAP. The repertoire was sequenced with immunoSEQ multiplex PCR; TCRdb's copy has only in-frame clones and lacks some. The table has around 170,000 clones, roughly 85% seen once. The chain is built from TRBV12-5 and TRBJ2-7; TRBD1 might be the D (6 bases). Input material: peripheral blood. The source is a man aged 45 to 65 with active or convalescent COVID-19. CDR3 DNA sequence: TGTGCTAGTGGTTTGGACAGGGTACGAAGATACTTC. As protein: CASGLDRVRRYF.